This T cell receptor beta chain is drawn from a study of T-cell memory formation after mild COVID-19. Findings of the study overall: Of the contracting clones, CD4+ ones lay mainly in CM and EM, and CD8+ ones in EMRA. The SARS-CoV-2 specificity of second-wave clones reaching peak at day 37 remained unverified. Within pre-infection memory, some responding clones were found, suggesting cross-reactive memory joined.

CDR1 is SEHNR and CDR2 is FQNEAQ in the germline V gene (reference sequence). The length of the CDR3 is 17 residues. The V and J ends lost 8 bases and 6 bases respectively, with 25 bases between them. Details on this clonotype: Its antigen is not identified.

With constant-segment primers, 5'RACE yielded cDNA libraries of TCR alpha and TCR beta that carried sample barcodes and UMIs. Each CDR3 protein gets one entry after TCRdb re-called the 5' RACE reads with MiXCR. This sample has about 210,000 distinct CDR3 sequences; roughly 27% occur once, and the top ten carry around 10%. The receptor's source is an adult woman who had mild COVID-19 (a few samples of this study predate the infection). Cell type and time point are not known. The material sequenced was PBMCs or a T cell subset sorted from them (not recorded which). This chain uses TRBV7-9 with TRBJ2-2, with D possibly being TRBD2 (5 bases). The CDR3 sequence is CASLSRTPLGYAGELFF. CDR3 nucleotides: TGTGCCAGCCTGTCCCGGACTCCCCTAGGGTACGCCGGGGAGCTGTTTTTT.